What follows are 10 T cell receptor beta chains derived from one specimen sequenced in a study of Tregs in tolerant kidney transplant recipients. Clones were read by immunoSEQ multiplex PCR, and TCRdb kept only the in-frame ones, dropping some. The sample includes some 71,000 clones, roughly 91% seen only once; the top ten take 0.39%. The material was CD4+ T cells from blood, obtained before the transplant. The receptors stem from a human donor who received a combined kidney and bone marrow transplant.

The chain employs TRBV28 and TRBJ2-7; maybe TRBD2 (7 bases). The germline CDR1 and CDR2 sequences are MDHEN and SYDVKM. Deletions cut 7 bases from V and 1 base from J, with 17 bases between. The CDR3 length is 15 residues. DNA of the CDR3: TGTGCCAGCACCCATCGGAGGGGGGGTTCCTACGAGCAGTACTTC. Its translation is CASTHRRGGSYEQYF.

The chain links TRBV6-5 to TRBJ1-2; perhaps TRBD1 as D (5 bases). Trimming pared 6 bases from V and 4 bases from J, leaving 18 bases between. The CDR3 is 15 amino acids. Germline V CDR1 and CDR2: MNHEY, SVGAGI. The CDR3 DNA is TGTGCCAGCAGCTCATCATCAACAGGCAGCTATGGCTACACCTTC. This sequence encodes CASSSSSTGSYGYTF.

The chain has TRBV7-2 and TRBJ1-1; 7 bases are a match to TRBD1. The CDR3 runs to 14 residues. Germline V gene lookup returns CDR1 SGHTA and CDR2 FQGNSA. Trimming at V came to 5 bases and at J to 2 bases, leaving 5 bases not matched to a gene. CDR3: CASSPGQTNTEAFF. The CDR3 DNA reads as TGTGCCAGCAGCCCGGGACAGACTAACACTGAAGCTTTCTTT.

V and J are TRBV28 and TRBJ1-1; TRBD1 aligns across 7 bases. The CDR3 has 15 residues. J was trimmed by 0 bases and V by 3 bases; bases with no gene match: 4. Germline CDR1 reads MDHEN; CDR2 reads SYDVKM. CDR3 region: CASSLIQGMNTEAFF. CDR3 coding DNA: TGTGCCAGCAGTTTGATACAGGGGATGAACACTGAAGCTTTCTTT.

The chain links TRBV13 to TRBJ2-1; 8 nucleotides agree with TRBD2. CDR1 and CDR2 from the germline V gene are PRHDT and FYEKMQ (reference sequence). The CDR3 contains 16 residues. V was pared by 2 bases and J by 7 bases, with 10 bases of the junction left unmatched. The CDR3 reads CASSLPALAGTNEQFF. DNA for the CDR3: TGTGCCAGCAGCTTACCCGCCTTAGCGGGAACTAATGAGCAGTTCTTC. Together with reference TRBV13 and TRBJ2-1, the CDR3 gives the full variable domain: AAGVIQSPRHLIKEKRETATLKCYPIPRHDTVYWYQQGPGQDPQFLISFYEKMQSDKGSIPDRFSAQQFSDYHSELNMSSLELGDSALYFCASSLPALAGTNEQFFGPGTRLTVL.

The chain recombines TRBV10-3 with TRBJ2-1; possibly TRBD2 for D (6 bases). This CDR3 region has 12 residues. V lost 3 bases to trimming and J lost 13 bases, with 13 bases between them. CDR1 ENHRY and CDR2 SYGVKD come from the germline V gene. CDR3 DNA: TGTGCCATCAGTGAAAACCGGGACTCACAGTTCTTC. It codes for CAISENRDSQFF.

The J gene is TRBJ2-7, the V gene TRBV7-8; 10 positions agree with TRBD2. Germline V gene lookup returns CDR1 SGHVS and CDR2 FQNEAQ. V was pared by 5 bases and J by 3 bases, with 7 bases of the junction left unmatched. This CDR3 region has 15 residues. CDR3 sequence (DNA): TGTGCCAGCAGCAGAGGTGGGACTAGCGACTACGAGCAGTACTTC. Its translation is CASSRGGTSDYEQYF.

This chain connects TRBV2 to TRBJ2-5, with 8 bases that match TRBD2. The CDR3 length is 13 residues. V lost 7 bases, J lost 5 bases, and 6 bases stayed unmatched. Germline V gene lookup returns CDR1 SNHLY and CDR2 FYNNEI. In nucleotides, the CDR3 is TGTGCCAGCAATAAGCGGGAGCATGAGACCCAGTACTTC. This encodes CASNKREHETQYF.

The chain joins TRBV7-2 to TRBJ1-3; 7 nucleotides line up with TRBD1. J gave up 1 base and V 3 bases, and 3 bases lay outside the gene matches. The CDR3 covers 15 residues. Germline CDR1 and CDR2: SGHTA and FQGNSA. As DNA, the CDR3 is TGTGCCAGCAGCTTGAGACAGGGATCTGGAAACACCATATATTTT. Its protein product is CASSLRQGSGNTIYF.

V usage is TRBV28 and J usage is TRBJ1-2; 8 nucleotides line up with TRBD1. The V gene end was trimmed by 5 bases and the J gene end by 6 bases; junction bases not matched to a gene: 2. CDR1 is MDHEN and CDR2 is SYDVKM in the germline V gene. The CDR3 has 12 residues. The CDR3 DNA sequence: TGTGCCAGCAGTCAGGGGGCGAATGGCTACACCTTC. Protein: CASSQGANGYTF.